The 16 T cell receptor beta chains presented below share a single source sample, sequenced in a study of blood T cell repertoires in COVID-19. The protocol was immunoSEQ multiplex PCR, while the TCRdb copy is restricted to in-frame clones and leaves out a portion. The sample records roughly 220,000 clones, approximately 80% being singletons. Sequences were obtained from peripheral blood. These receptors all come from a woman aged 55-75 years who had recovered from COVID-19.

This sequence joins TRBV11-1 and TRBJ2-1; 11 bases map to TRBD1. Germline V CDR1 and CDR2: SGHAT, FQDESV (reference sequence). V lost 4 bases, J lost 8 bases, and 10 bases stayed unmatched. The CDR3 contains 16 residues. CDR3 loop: CASSSQPGQGADEQFF. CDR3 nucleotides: TGTGCCAGCAGCTCTCAACCTGGACAGGGGGCGGATGAGCAGTTCTTC.

In DNA form, the CDR3 reads TGCGCCAGCAGGTTCACAGACAGGAGAATCTATGGCTACACCTTC. Its translation is CASRFTDRRIYGYTF. The chain carries TRBV5-1 and TRBJ1-2, with D tentatively TRBD1 (6 bases). From germline, CDR1 is SGHRS and CDR2 YFSETQ. The CDR3 sequence is 15 residues long. Trimming removed 5 bases at V and 4 bases at J, with 18 bases between.

In DNA form, the CDR3 reads TGTGCCAGCAGCCGCCTCAATAGCGGGGGGGCGGGCTACGAGCAGTACTTC. Protein product: CASSRLNSGGAGYEQYF. J is TRBJ2-7 and V is TRBV7-2, with 11 bases aligning to TRBD2. This CDR3 has 17 residues. The trim removed 5 bases at V and 3 bases at J, leaving 12 bases unmatched. Germline CDR1 reads SGHTA; CDR2 reads FQGNSA.

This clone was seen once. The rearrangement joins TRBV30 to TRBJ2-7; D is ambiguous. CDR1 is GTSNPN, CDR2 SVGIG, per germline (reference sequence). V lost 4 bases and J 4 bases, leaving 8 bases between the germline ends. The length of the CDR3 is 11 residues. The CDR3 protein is CAWTNRYEQYF. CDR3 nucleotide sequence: TGTGCCTGGACAAACAGATACGAGCAGTACTTC.

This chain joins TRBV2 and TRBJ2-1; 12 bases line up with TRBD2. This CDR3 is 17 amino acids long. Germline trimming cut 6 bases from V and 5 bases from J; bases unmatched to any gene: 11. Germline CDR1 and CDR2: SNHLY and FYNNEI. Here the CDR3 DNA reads TGTGCCAGCAGCAAATTTTCTCTAGCGGGGGGGGACAATGAGCAGTTCTTC. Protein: CASSKFSLAGGDNEQFF.

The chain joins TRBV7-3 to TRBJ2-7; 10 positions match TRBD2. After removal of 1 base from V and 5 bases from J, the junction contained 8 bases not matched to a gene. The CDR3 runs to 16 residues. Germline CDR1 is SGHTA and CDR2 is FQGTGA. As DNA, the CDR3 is TGTGCCAGCAGCTTAAATCCAGCGGGGGGGCCCCACGAGCAGTACTTC. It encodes CASSLNPAGGPHEQYF.

As DNA, the CDR3 is TGTGCCAGCAGCTTAGTAGGACAGCCCTCCTACGAGCAGTACTTC. This translates into CASSLVGQPSYEQYF. The rearrangement links TRBV11-2 to TRBJ2-7, with D possibly TRBD1 on 6 matching bases. The CDR3 contains 15 residues. The ends were cut back, 1 base at V and 0 bases at J, with 10 bases in the middle. Germline values: CDR1 SGHAT, CDR2 FQNNGV.

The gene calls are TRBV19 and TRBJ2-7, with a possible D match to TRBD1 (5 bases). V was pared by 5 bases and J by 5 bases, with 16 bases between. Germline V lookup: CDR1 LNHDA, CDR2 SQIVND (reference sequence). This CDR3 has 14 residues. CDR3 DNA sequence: TGTGCCAGTAGTCTTCAAGGGGCGTCCCACGAGCAGTACTTC. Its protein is CASSLQGASHEQYF.

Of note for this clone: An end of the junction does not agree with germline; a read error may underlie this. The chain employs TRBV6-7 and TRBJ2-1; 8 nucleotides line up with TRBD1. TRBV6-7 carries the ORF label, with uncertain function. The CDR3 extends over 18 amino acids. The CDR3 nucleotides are TGCGACCGAGGGGTGGGCAGGGGGCTAAAGAGCTCCTACAATGAGCAGTTCTTC. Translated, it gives CDRGVGRGLKSSYNEQFF.

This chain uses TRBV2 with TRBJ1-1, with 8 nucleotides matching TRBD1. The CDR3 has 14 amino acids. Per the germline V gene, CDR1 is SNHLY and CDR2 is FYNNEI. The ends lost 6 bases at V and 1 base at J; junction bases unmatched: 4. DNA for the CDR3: TGTGCCAGCAGGTCAGGGGGCTGGAACACTGAAGCTTTCTTT. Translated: CASRSGGWNTEAFF.

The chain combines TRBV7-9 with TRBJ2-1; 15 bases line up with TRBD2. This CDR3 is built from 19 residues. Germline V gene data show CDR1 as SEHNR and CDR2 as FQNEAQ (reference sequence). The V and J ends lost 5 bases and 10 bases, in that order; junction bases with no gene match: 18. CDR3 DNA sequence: TGTGCCAGCAGCCGAACTGGACTAGCGGGGGGGCATGGAGTCAAGGAGCAGTTCTTC. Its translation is CASSRTGLAGGHGVKEQFF.

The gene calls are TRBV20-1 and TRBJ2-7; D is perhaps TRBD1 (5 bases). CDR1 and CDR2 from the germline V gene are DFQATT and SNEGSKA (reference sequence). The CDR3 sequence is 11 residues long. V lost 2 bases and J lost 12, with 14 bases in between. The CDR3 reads CSARSREGPYF. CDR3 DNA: TGCAGTGCTAGATCCAGGGAAGGACCGTACTTC.

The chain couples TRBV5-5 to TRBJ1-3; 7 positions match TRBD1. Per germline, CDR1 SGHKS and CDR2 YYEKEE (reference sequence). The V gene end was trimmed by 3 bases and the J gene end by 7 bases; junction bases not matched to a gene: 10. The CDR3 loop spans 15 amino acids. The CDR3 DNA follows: TGTGCCAGCAGCTCCAGAACAGGGGCCGGGAACACCATATATTTT. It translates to CASSSRTGAGNTIYF.

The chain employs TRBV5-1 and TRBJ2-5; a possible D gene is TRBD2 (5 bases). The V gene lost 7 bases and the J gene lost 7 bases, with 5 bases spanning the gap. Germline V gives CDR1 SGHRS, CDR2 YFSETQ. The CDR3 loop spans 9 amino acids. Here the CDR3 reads CASGGTQYF. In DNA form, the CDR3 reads TGCGCCAGCGGAGGGACCCAGTACTTC.

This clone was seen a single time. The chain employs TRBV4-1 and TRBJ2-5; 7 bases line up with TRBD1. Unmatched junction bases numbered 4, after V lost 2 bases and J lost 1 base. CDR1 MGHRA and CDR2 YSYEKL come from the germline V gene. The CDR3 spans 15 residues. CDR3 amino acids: CASSQWTGPQETQYF. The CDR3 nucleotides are TGCGCCAGCAGCCAATGGACAGGACCCCAAGAGACCCAGTACTTC.

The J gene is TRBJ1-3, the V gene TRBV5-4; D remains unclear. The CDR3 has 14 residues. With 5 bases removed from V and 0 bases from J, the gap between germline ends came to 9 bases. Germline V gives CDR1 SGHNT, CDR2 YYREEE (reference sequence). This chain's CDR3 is CASSLGNSGNTIYF. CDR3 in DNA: TGTGCCAGCAGTCTCGGGAACTCTGGAAACACCATATATTTT. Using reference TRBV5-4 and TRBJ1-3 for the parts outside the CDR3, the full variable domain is ETGVTQSPTHLIKTRGQQVTLRCSSQSGHNTVSWYQQALGQGPQFIFQYYREEENGRGNFPPRFSGLQFPNYSSELNVNALELDDSALYLCASSLGNSGNTIYFGEGSWLTVV.